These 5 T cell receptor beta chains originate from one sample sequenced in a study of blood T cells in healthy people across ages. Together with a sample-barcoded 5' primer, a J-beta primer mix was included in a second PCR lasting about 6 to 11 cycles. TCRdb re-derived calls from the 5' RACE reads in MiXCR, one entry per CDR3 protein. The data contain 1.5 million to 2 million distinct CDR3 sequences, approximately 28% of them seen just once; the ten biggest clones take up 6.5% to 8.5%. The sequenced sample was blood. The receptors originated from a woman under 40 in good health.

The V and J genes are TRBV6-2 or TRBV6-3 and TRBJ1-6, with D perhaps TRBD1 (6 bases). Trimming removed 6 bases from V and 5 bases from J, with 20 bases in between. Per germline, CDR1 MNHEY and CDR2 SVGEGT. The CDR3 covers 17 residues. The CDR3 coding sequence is TGTGCCAGCAGCCGGAGGTCGGGCAGGGGAAATAATTCACCCCTCCACTTT. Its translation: CASSRRSGRGNNSPLHF.

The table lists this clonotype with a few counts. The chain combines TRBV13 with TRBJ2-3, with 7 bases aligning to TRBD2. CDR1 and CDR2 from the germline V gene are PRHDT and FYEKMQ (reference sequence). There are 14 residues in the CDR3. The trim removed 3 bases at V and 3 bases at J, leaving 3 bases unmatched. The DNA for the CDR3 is TGTGCCAGCAGCTTCAGGACTAGGACAGATACGCAGTATTTT. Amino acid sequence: CASSFRTRTDTQYF.

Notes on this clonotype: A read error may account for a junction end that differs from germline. The CDR3 bases are TGTGACAGCAGCCATAGCCTGACCGGGGAGCTGTTTTTT. This codes for CDSSHSLTGELFF. The chain combines TRBV27 with TRBJ2-2; unclear D gene. This CDR3 region has 13 residues. Germline V gene lookup returns CDR1 MNHEY and CDR2 SMNVEV (reference sequence).

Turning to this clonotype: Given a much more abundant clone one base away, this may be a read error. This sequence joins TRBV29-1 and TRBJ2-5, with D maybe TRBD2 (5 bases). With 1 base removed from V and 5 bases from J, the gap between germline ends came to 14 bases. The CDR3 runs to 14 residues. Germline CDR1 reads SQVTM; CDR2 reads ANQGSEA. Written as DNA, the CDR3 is TGCAGCGTTGAAGTAGGAGGTCTAGTGGAGACCCAGTACTTC. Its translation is CSVEVGGLVETQYF.

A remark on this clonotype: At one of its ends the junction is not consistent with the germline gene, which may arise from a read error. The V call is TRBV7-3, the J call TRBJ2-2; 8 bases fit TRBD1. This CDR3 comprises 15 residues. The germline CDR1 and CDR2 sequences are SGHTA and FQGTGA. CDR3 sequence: CASSPGQGIGGEQFF. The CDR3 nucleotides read TGTGCCAGCAGCCCTGGACAGGGAATAGGCGGGGAGCAGTTTTTT.